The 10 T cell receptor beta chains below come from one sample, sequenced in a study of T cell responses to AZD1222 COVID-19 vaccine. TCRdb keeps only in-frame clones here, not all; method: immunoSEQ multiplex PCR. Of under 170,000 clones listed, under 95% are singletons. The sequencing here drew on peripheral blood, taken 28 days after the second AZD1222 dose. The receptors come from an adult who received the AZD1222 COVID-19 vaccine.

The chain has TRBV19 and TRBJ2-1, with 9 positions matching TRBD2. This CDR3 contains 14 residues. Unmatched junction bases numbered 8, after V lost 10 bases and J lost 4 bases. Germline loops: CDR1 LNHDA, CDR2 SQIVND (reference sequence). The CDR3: CATKRGLAYNEQFF. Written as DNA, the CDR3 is TGTGCCACCAAACGGGGACTAGCTTACAATGAGCAGTTCTTC.

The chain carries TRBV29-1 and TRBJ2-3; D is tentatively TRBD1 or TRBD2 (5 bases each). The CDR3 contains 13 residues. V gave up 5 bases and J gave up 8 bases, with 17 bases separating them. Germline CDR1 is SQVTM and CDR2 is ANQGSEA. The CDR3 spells CSVPGTAQSTQYF. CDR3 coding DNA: TGCAGCGTTCCCGGGACGGCACAGTCTACGCAGTATTTT.

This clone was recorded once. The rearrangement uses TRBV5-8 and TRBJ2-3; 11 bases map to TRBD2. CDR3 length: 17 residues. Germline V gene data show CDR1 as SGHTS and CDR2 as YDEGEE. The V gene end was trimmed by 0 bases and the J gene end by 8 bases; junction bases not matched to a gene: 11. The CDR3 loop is CASSLEATSGNRGTQYF. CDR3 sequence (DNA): TGTGCCAGCAGCTTGGAGGCGACTAGCGGGAACAGGGGTACGCAGTATTTT.

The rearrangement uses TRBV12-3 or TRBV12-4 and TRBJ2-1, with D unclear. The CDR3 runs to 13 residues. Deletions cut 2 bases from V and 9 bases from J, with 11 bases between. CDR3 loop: CASSLILSGEQFF. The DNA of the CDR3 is TGTGCCAGCAGTTTAATCCTTTCGGGTGAGCAGTTCTTC.

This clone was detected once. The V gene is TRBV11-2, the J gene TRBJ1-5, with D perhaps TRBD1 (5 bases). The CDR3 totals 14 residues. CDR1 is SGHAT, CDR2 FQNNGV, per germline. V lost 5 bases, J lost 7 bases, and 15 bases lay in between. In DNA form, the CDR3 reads TGTGCCAGCAGCCCGGCCGGACACCCACAGCCCCAGCATTTT. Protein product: CASSPAGHPQPQHF. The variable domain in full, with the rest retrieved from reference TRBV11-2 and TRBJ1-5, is EAGVAQSPRYKIIEKRQSVAFWCNPISGHATLYWYQQILGQGPKLLIQFQNNGVVDDSQLPKDRFSAERLKGVDSTLKIQPAKLEDSAVYLCASSPAGHPQPQHFGDGTRLSIL.

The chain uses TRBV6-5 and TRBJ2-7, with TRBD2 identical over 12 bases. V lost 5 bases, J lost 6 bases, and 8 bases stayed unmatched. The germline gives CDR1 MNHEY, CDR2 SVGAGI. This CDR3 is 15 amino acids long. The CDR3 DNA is TGTGCCAGCAGTCGACTAGCGGGAGATAACAGCGAGCAGTACTTC. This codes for CASSRLAGDNSEQYF.

DNA of the CDR3: TGTGCCAGCAGCACCATGACTAGCGGGGTTTTCTACAATGAGCAGTTCTTC. This codes for CASSTMTSGVFYNEQFF. This rearrangement joins TRBV12-1 to TRBJ2-1; the table assigns TRBD2, which was not confirmed against the DNA. TRBV12-1 is a recognized pseudogene. CDR3 length: 17 residues.

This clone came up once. In DNA form, the CDR3 reads TGTGCCAGCAGCGGGACTAGCGGGACTGTCGGGCAGTACTTC. It specifies CASSGTSGTVGQYF. The chain recombines TRBV11-3 with TRBJ2-7; 13 bases are a match to TRBD2. The germline CDR1 and CDR2 sequences are SGHNT and YENEEA. The V gene end was trimmed by 5 bases and the J gene end by 9 bases; junction bases not matched to a gene: 7. The CDR3 is 14 amino acids.

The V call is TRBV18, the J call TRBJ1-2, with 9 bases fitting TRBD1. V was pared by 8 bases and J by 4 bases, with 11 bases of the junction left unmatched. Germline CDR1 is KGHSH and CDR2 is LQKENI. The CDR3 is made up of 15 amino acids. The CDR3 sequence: CASSPRGQGTYGYTF. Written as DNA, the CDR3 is TGTGCCAGCAGCCCCAGAGGACAGGGGACCTATGGCTACACCTTC.

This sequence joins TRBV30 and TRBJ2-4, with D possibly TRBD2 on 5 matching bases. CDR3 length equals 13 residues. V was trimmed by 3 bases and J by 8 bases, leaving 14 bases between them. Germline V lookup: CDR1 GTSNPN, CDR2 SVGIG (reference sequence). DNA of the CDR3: TGTGCCTGGAGCGAGGGTCCCTGGGACATTCAGTACTTC. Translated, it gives CAWSEGPWDIQYF.